These T cell receptor beta chains were read from a single sample in a study of cytomegalovirus exposure and HLA in healthy donors. Profiled with immunoSEQ multiplex PCR; TCRdb holds only in-frame clones, not every one. The data hold 160,000 or so clones, with more than 75% observed a single time. The sample comprised PBMCs. The source of these receptors is a woman between 18 and 29 years old in good health and CMV-seronegative. CDR3s include the opening cysteine and the closing phenylalanine or tryptophan. Each record gives: J gene, clone size, V gene, D gene, CDR3 protein, CDR3 DNA. The D gene is left open where the match is weak. Size values are once, few and many counts, or a class for expanded clones, and some rows have none.

TRBJ1-5,-,TRBV6-1,-,CASSERHGGFQPQHF,TGTGCCAGCAGTGAACGACACGGAGGGTTTCAGCCCCAGCATTTT
TRBJ1-5,-,TRBV5-1,-,CASSLEGGAEQPQHF,TGCGCCAGCAGCTTGGAGGGAGGGGCGGAGCAGCCCCAGCATTTT
TRBJ2-2,-,TRBV11-3,-,CASSLDQGTGELFF,TGTGCCAGCAGCTTAGATCAGGGAACCGGGGAGCTGTTTTTT
TRBJ2-7,-,TRBV5-5,TRBD2,CASSLLAGVSYEQYF,TGTGCCAGCAGCTTGTTAGCGGGAGTTTCCTACGAGCAGTACTTC
TRBJ1-6,-,TRBV19,-,CASKQGTVSPLHF,TGTGCCAGTAAGCAGGGGACCGTTTCACCCCTCCACTTT
TRBJ1-2,-,TRBV28,TRBD1,CASSLGTGSGGYTF,TGTGCCAGCAGTTTAGGGACAGGGTCGGGCGGCTACACCTTC
TRBJ2-1,-,TRBV7-2,-,CASSFVGAGGEQFF,TGTGCCAGCAGCTTTGTCGGGGCCGGGGGTGAGCAGTTCTTC
TRBJ2-7,-,TRBV9,TRBD1,CASSVAWTGYEQYF,TGTGCCAGCAGCGTAGCCTGGACAGGGTACGAGCAGTACTTC
TRBJ1-1,-,TRBV29-1,-,CSVAGVLNTEAFF,TGCAGCGTCGCCGGGGTCCTGAACACTGAAGCTTTCTTT
TRBJ2-7,-,TRBV7-2,-,CASSSTMNSYEQYF,TGTGCCAGCAGCTCGACTATGAACTCCTACGAGCAGTACTTC
TRBJ1-3,few,TRBV6-6,-,CASSYGAAGNTIYF,TGTGCCAGCAGTTACGGGGCCGCTGGAAACACCATATATTTT
TRBJ2-2,-,TRBV19,TRBD2,CASSSRTSGTGELFF,TGTGCCAGTAGTTCAAGGACTAGCGGCACCGGGGAGCTGTTTTTT
TRBJ1-5,-,TRBV6-1,TRBD1,CASSVGQPQPQHF,TGTGCCAGCAGCGTGGGACAGCCCCAGCCCCAGCATTTT
TRBJ2-5,-,TRBV6-1,TRBD2,CASSLAGRGTQYF,TGTGCCAGCAGCTTAGCGGGACGGGGGACCCAGTACTTC
TRBJ2-7,-,TRBV29-1,TRBD1,CSATPGTGHGELTYEQYF,TGCAGCGCCACTCCCGGGACAGGACATGGGGAACTAACCTACGAGCAGTACTTC
TRBJ1-5,-,TRBV7-2,TRBD1,CASSPYRGGNQPQHF,TGTGCCAGCAGCCCCTACAGGGGGGGGAATCAGCCCCAGCATTTT
TRBJ2-7,-,TRBV5-1,-,CASSPDRYEQYF,TGCGCCAGCAGCCCCGACAGATACGAGCAGTACTTC
TRBJ1-2,-,TRBV6-5,-,CASRRTREDYTF,TGTGCCAGCAGACGAACCAGGGAGGACTACACCTTC
TRBJ1-6,-,TRBV9,TRBD1,CASSVAGDRDSPLHF,TGTGCCAGCAGCGTAGCTGGGGACAGGGATTCACCCCTCCACTTT
TRBJ1-5,-,TRBV7-2,-,CASSPTGRINQPQHF,TGTGCCAGCAGCCCGACCGGGAGGATAAATCAGCCCCAGCATTTT
TRBJ2-7,-,TRBV4-2,TRBD2,CASSQGATSGRTYEQYF,TGTGCCAGCAGCCAGGGCGCGACTAGCGGGAGGACCTACGAGCAGTACTTC
TRBJ2-5,-,TRBV7-2,-,CASSLTRLGQETQYF,TGTGCCAGCAGCTTGACTAGACTTGGGCAAGAGACCCAGTACTTC
TRBJ2-5,-,TRBV10-3,TRBD2,CAIKGSSGTETQYF,TGTGCCATCAAGGGTTCTAGCGGGACTGAGACCCAGTACTTC
TRBJ2-7,-,TRBV7-6,-,CASSQRTGSYEQYF,TGTGCCAGCAGCCAGCGGACTGGCTCCTACGAGCAGTACTTC
TRBJ2-7,-,TRBV6-1,TRBD2,CAIGTSAYEQYF,TGTGCCATTGGGACTAGCGCGTACGAGCAGTACTTC
TRBJ2-1,-,TRBV7-9,-,CASTDASGGSYNEQFF,TGTGCCAGCACCGACGCCAGCGGAGGCTCCTACAATGAGCAGTTCTTC
TRBJ2-7,-,TRBV2,TRBD1,CASSTPDRGVQYF,TGTGCCAGCAGTACCCCGGACAGGGGGGTACAGTACTTC
TRBJ2-7,-,TRBV19,TRBD2,CASRLAGAHEQYF,TGTGCCAGCAGACTAGCGGGGGCTCACGAGCAGTACTTC
TRBJ1-1,once,TRBV30,-,CAWIPGRVRNTEAFF,TGTGCCTGGATACCTGGTCGTGTTAGAAACACTGAAGCTTTCTTT
TRBJ2-7,-,TRBV5-5,-,CASSQEVADSYEQYF,TGTGCCAGCAGCCAAGAAGTAGCAGACTCCTACGAGCAGTACTTC
TRBJ2-7,-,TRBV5-1,-,CASSLVTGDYEQYF,TGCGCCAGCAGCTTGGTCACCGGGGACTACGAGCAGTACTTC
TRBJ2-2,-,TRBV28,TRBD1,CASSDRINTGELFF,TGTGCCAGTTCGGACAGGATTAACACCGGGGAGCTGTTTTTT
TRBJ1-2,-,TRBV5-6,TRBD1,CASGSQGGFGGYTF,TGTGCCAGCGGGTCACAGGGGGGGTTTGGAGGCTACACCTTC
TRBJ2-7,-,TRBV5-6,TRBD1,CASTGQGGYEQYF,TGTGCCAGCACCGGACAGGGGGGCTACGAGCAGTACTTC
TRBJ2-3,once,TRBV7-9,TRBD2,CASSPRDYRRGADTQYF,TGTGCCAGCAGCCCACGGGACTATCGGAGAGGGGCAGATACGCAGTATTTT
TRBJ2-7,-,TRBV7-9,-,CASSPPSSGGYEQYF,TGTGCCAGCAGCCCACCCTCAAGCGGAGGTTACGAGCAGTACTTC
TRBJ2-7,-,TRBV7-3,-,CASSLEGGTGEQYF,TGTGCCAGCAGCTTAGAGGGGGGGACTGGCGAGCAGTACTTC
TRBJ1-5,-,TRBV30,TRBD1,CAWSPGQGNQPQHF,TGTGCCTGGAGTCCGGGACAGGGGAATCAGCCCCAGCATTTT
TRBJ2-5,-,TRBV19,TRBD2,CASSFSGGGETQYF,TGTGCCAGTAGTTTTTCGGGAGGGGGGGAGACCCAGTACTTC
TRBJ2-3,-,TRBV10-3,-,CAISVWRAEALKTDTQYF,TGTGCCATCAGTGTTTGGCGGGCGGAGGCCCTCAAAACAGATACGCAGTATTTT
TRBJ1-1,once,TRBV27,-,CASSRTPFTEAFF,TGTGCCAGCAGCCGAACACCGTTCACTGAAGCTTTCTTT
TRBJ2-1,few,TRBV10-2,TRBD2,CATGTSGGSEQFF,TGCGCCACCGGGACTAGCGGGGGTAGTGAGCAGTTCTTC
TRBJ2-1,-,TRBV5-1,TRBD2,CASSLLAGGYNEQFF,TGCGCCAGCAGCTTACTAGCGGGAGGGTACAATGAGCAGTTCTTC
TRBJ2-1,-,TRBV2,TRBD1,CASSGTGTNPFF,TGTGCCAGCAGTGGGACAGGGACGAATCCGTTCTTC
TRBJ2-4,-,TRBV2,TRBD2,CASSDPGLAGGTLPKNIQYF,TGTGCCAGCAGTGATCCAGGACTAGCGGGGGGCACCCTGCCCAAAAACATTCAGTACTTC
TRBJ2-7,-,TRBV5-1,TRBD2,CASSLARTSGHSYEQYF,TGCGCCAGCAGCTTGGCCCGGACTAGCGGGCACTCCTACGAGCAGTACTTC
TRBJ1-2,-,TRBV28,TRBD1,CATSGLEGAQGYGYTF,TGTGCCACCAGCGGCTTAGAGGGGGCACAAGGCTATGGCTACACCTTC
TRBJ2-3,-,TRBV5-6,TRBD1,CASSPGQGILRGTQYF,TGTGCCAGCAGCCCAGGACAGGGTATCCTTCGGGGTACGCAGTATTTT
TRBJ2-7,-,TRBV28,TRBD2,CASRVRGGTYEQYF,TGTGCCAGCAGAGTGCGGGGGGGCACCTACGAGCAGTACTTC
TRBJ2-1,-,TRBV5-4,-,CASSPDRYNEQFF,TGTGCCAGCAGCCCCGACAGGTACAATGAGCAGTTCTTC
TRBJ2-3,-,TRBV6-6,TRBD1,CASSAGQGRTDTQYF,TGTGCCAGCAGTGCGGGACAGGGTCGCACAGATACGCAGTATTTT
TRBJ2-1,-,TRBV19,-,CASSPTGRGYNEQFF,TGTGCCAGTAGTCCGACAGGGCGGGGATACAATGAGCAGTTCTTC
TRBJ1-1,-,TRBV27,-,CASQTGGGGTEAFF,TGTGCCAGCCAAACCGGGGGGGGAGGAACTGAAGCTTTCTTT
TRBJ2-1,few,TRBV29-1,TRBD2,CSVSFSGHNEQFF,TGCAGCGTTAGTTTTAGCGGGCACAATGAGCAGTTCTTC
TRBJ1-4,-,TRBV28,-,CASSLTLPGGTNEKLFF,TGTGCCAGCAGTTTAACGCTTCCGGGGGGGACTAATGAAAAACTGTTTTTT
TRBJ2-1,-,TRBV11-3,TRBD2,CASSLGRGVNNEQFF,TGTGCCAGCAGCTTAGGGCGGGGGGTGAACAATGAGCAGTTCTTC
TRBJ1-1,few,TRBV6-5,-,CASSRGTEGTEAFF,TGTGCCAGCAGCCGGGGAACAGAAGGAACTGAAGCTTTCTTT